Shown below are 21 T cell receptor beta chains from a single sample sequenced in a study of blood T cells in healthy people across ages. Through a sample-barcoded 5' primer and a J-beta primer mix, a second PCR was run for roughly 6 to 11 cycles. TCRdb reanalysed the 5' RACE reads using MiXCR and keeps one entry per CDR3 protein. The sample has hundreds of thousands of distinct CDR3 sequences, more than 50% seen once. Material: blood. Source of these receptors: a man aged 35-49 years in good health.

This sequence joins TRBV6-6 and TRBJ2-5; 11 bases fit TRBD1. The J call may be wrong; the DNA end is better matched by TRBJ2-7. Germline loops: CDR1 MNHNY, CDR2 SVGAGI (reference sequence). The CDR3 is 15 residues long. The CDR3 DNA reads as TGTGCCAGCAGCTATACCGGGACAGGGGGTTTCGAGCAGTACTTC. It is translated as CASSYTGTGGFEQYF.

This clonotype was counted ten times or more. The chain combines TRBV12-5 with TRBJ2-5, with D tentatively TRBD1 (6 bases). Germline V gene data show CDR1 as LGHNT and CDR2 as FRNRAP. V dropped 5 bases and J dropped 11 bases, with 12 bases sitting between them. CDR3 length: 11 amino acids. CDR3: CASGHPRGQYF. DNA of the CDR3: TGTGCTAGTGGTCACCCTAGGGGGCAGTACTTC.

The CDR3 is CAISESATTAVNEQFF. CDR3 bases: TGTGCCATCAGTGAGTCTGCCACTACCGCGGTAAATGAGCAGTTCTTC. This chain joins TRBV10-3 and TRBJ2-1, with D uncertain. This CDR3 is 16 amino acids long. Germline CDR1 ENHRY, CDR2 SYGVKD. Between the trimmed V and J ends, which lost 0 bases and 7 bases, there was a span of 16 bases.

J is TRBJ2-7 and V is TRBV5-1; 11 bases align to TRBD2. V gave up 1 base and J gave up 1 base; unmatched junction bases: 10. The CDR3 is made up of 18 amino acids. Per the germline V gene, CDR1 is SGHRS and CDR2 is YFSETQ. The CDR3 protein is CASSLLAGGSSGSYEQYF. The CDR3 DNA reads as TGCGCCAGCAGCTTGTTAGCGGGAGGGTCTTCAGGTTCCTACGAGCAGTACTTC.

The chain uses TRBV10-3 and TRBJ2-1; 13 bases map to TRBD2. The CDR3 contains 18 residues. V was pared by 4 bases and J by 9 bases, with 15 bases of the junction left unmatched. Germline CDR1 reads ENHRY; CDR2 reads SYGVKD. CDR3 region: CAISVSGLAGARGGEQFF. DNA of the CDR3: TGTGCCATCAGTGTTTCTGGACTAGCGGGAGCCCGGGGAGGTGAGCAGTTCTTC.

The chain links TRBV28 to TRBJ2-7; D is possibly TRBD2 (5 bases). This CDR3 contains 13 residues. V was cut by 11 bases and J by 2 bases, with 16 bases left in between. Looked up from germline, CDR1 is MDHEN and CDR2 is SYDVKM. The CDR3 sequence is CAGSRGPTYEQYF. The CDR3 coding sequence is TGTGCCGGGTCACGCGGGCCGACCTACGAGCAGTACTTC.

This chain connects TRBV27 to TRBJ2-5; D call uncertain. Trimming left V 1 base short and J 5 bases short, with 8 bases between. The CDR3 is 13 amino acids. The germline gives CDR1 MNHEY, CDR2 SMNVEV (reference sequence). The CDR3 coding sequence is TGTGCCAGCAGTTTATGGTTTGGGGAGACCCAGTACTTC. It is translated as CASSLWFGETQYF.

This clonotype occurred a few times. The genes are TRBV10-2 and TRBJ2-3; unclear D gene. This CDR3 is 15 amino acids long. The germline gives CDR1 WSHSY, CDR2 SAAADI. The V gene lost 3 bases and the J gene lost 0 bases, with 10 bases spanning the gap. The CDR3 is CASSEPERSTDTQYF. The DNA for the CDR3 is TGCGCCAGCAGTGAACCGGAGAGAAGCACAGATACGCAGTATTTT.

The chain uses TRBV27 and TRBJ1-2; TRBD1 is a possible D gene (5 bases). Trimming removed 2 bases from V and 4 bases from J, with 17 bases in between. Per germline, CDR1 MNHEY and CDR2 SMNVEV (reference sequence). This CDR3 region has 16 residues. For the CDR3, the DNA is TGTGCCAGCAGTTTAAGTACAGGTTCTCCTCTCTATGGCTACACCTTC. It translates to CASSLSTGSPLYGYTF.

The gene calls are TRBV21-1 and TRBJ2-5; the table assigns TRBD1, which was not confirmed against the DNA. TRBV21-1 is a recognized pseudogene. This CDR3 comprises 15 residues. The CDR3 sequence: CASSKAAGTQETQYF. In DNA, the CDR3 is TGTGCCAGCAGCAAAGCGGCAGGGACCCAAGAGACCCAGTACTTC.

The V and J genes are TRBV14 and TRBJ1-1; 9 nucleotides match TRBD1. The CDR3 runs 17 residues. Trimming took 4 bases from V and 2 from J; bases not matched to a gene: 11. The germline V gene has CDR1 SGHDN and CDR2 FVKESK. The CDR3 is CASSPRTGAGVNTEAFF. The DNA for the CDR3 is TGTGCCAGCAGCCCGAGGACAGGGGCTGGGGTAAACACTGAAGCTTTCTTT.

This clonotype has a handful of counts. The genes are TRBV7-2 and TRBJ2-1, with TRBD1 matching 12 bases. The V and J ends lost 2 bases and 6 bases, in that order; junction bases with no gene match: 8. The V gene's germline CDR1 is SGHTA and CDR2 FQGNSA. This CDR3 has 17 amino acids. The CDR3 DNA reads as TGTGCCAGCAGCTTACTGGGGACAGGGGGCCCCGGCAATGAGCAGTTCTTC. Protein sequence: CASSLLGTGGPGNEQFF.

V usage is TRBV11-2 and J usage is TRBJ2-7, with D possibly called TRBD1 or TRBD2 (5 bases each). Trimming took 0 bases from V and 2 from J, leaving 14 bases between them. CDR1 and CDR2 (germline): SGHAT, FQNNGV. The CDR3 is made up of 16 amino acids. The CDR3 DNA is TGTGCCAGCAGCTTAGAATTGCAGGGACGACCCTACGAGCAGTACTTC. This sequence encodes CASSLELQGRPYEQYF.

J is TRBJ2-1 and V is TRBV29-1, with a tentative D call TRBD2 (6 bases). The CDR3 contains 11 residues. From germline, CDR1 is SQVTM and CDR2 ANQGSEA. Trimming stripped 4 bases from V and 6 bases from J, with 7 bases between. The CDR3 bases are TGCAGCGTTGCCGGGGGCAATGAGCAGTTCTTC. This encodes CSVAGGNEQFF.

This clonotype is a singleton in its sample. The V and J genes are TRBV29-1 and TRBJ1-1; no clear D gene. Trimming stripped 6 bases from V and 3 bases from J, with 17 bases between. CDR1 SQVTM and CDR2 ANQGSEA come from the germline V gene. The CDR3 consists of 14 residues. This CDR3 is CSVMQRLLDTEAFF. The DNA of the CDR3 is TGCAGCGTCATGCAGCGTCTCCTGGACACTGAAGCTTTCTTT. Full variable domain (missing parts from reference TRBV29-1 and TRBJ1-1): SAVISQKPSRDICQRGTSLTIQCQVDSQVTMMFWYRQQPGQSLTLIATANQGSEATYESGFVIDKFPISRPNLTFSTLTVSNMSPEDSSIYLCSVMQRLLDTEAFFGQGTRLTVV.

V is TRBV6-1 and J is TRBJ2-5, with D possibly TRBD1 on 7 matching bases. Trimming left V 5 bases short and J 2 bases short, with 21 bases between. There are 17 residues in the CDR3. Germline loops: CDR1 MNHNS, CDR2 SASEGT. The CDR3 sequence is CASSRTTRTGGQETQYF. As DNA, the CDR3 is TGTGCCAGCAGTCGGACGACAAGGACAGGAGGGCAAGAGACCCAGTACTTC.

The rearrangement links TRBV2 to TRBJ2-6; the match to TRBD2 covers 10 bases. V shed 7 bases, J shed 0 bases, and the junction held 3 bases outside the gene matches. In germline, CDR1 is SNHLY, CDR2 FYNNEI. The CDR3 runs to 16 residues. The CDR3: CASNLAGASGANVLTF. For the CDR3, the DNA is TGTGCCAGCAACCTAGCGGGGGCCTCTGGGGCCAACGTCCTGACTTTC.

The table lists this clonotype with a few counts. V is TRBV20-1 and J is TRBJ2-1, with D maybe TRBD2 (6 bases). The germline CDR1 and CDR2 sequences are DFQATT and SNEGSKA (reference sequence). The CDR3 totals 16 residues. V lost 0 bases and J lost 1, with 13 bases in between. The CDR3 DNA reads as TGCAGTGCTAGAGATGTGACGGGGGTTTCCTACAATGAGCAGTTCTTC. It translates to CSARDVTGVSYNEQFF.

A remark on this clonotype: The junction departs from the called germline gene at one end, perhaps through a read error. The chain combines TRBV2 with TRBJ2-3, with D perhaps assigned TRBD1 or TRBD2 (6 bases each). Germline CDR1 SNHLY, CDR2 FYNNEI. CDR3 length: 19 residues. CDR3 amino acids: CASKSGPGGGIRSTDTQYF. In DNA, the CDR3 is TGTGCCAGCAAATCTGGCCCCGGGGGCGGAATTCGTAGCACGGATACGCAGTATTTT.

The rearrangement links TRBV20-1 to TRBJ2-3; TRBD1 matches at 9 bases. Germline trimming cut 5 bases from V and 2 bases from J; bases unmatched to any gene: 8. This CDR3 has 15 residues. Germline lookup yields CDR1 DFQATT and CDR2 SNEGSKA (reference sequence). CDR3 loop: CSAVTGGYSTDTQYF. The CDR3 region has the DNA TGCAGTGCTGTTACAGGGGGCTACTCCACAGATACGCAGTATTTT.

This clonotype was detected ten times or more. The CDR3 DNA reads TGTGCCAGCAGCCAAGGAAGCGGGCCCCGAACTACGCAGTATTTT. Its protein is CASSQGSGPRTTQYF. The gene calls are TRBV3-1 and TRBJ2-3; D possibly corresponds to TRBD2 (6 bases). Germline V gene lookup returns CDR1 LGHDT and CDR2 YNNKEL (reference sequence). Between the trimmed V and J ends, which lost 1 base and 8 bases, there was a span of 16 bases. CDR3 length: 15 amino acids.